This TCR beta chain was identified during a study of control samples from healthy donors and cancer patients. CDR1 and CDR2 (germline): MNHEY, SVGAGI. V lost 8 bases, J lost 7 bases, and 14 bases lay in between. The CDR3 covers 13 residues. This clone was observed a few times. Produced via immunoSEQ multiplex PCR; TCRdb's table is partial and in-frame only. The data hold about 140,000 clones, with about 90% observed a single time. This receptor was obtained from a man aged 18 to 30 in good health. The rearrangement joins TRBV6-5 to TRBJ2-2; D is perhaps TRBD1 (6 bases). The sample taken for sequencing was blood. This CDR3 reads CASGQTSRGELFF. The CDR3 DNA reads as TGTGCCAGCGGACAGACCTCTCGCGGGGAGCTGTTTTTT.